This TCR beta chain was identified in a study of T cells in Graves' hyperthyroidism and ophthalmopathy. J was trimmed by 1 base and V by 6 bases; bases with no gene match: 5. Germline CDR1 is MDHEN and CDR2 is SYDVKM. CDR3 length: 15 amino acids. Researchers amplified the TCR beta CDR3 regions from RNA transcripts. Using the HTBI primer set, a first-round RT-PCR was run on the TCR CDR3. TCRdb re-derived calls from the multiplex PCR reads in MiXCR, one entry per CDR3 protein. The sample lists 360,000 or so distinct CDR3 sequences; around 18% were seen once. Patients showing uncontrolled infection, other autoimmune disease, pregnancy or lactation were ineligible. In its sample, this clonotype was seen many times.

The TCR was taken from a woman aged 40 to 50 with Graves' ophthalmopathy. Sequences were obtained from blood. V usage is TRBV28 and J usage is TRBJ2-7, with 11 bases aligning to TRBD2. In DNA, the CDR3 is TGTGCCAGCAGCAGGACTAGCGGGCGGTCCTACGAGCAGTACTTC. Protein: CASSRTSGRSYEQYF.